This T cell receptor beta chain was identified in a study of cytomegalovirus exposure and HLA in healthy donors. The CDR3 runs 15 residues. V lost 1 base, J lost 4 bases, and 11 bases lay in between. Germline values: CDR1 SGHTA, CDR2 FQGNSA. The PCR contained 60 Vbeta and 13 Jbeta primers. The table came from immunoSEQ multiplex PCR; TCRdb's copy has only in-frame clones and leaves some out. The sample includes fewer than 150,000 clones, approximately 80% seen only once; the top ten take 0.2% to 0.25%. Sequenced input: PBMCs. The sequence derives from a man aged 45-65 years in good health and CMV-seronegative. The rearrangement uses TRBV7-2 and TRBJ1-3; possible D gene TRBD1, 6 bases. CDR3 sequence (DNA): TGTGCCAGCAGCTTAGTTGGGGGCCCCGGAAACACCATATATTTT. Amino acid sequence: CASSLVGGPGNTIYF. The whole variable domain, filled in from reference TRBV7-2 and TRBJ1-3, reads GAGVSQSPSNKVTEKGKDVELRCDPISGHTALYWYRQSLGQGLEFLIYFQGNSAPDKSGLPSDRFSAERTGGSVSTLTIQRTQQEDSAVYLCASSLVGGPGNTIYFGEGSWLTVV.